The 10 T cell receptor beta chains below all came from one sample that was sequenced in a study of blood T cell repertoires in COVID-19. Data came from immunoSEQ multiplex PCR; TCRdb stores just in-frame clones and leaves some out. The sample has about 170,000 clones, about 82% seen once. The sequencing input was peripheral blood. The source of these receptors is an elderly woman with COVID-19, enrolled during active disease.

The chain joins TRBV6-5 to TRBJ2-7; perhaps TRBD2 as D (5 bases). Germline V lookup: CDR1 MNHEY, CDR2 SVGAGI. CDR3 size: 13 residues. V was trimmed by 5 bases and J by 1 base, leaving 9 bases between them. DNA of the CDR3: TGTGCCAGCAGTACGGGGTCTTCCTACGAGCAGTACTTC. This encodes CASSTGSSYEQYF.

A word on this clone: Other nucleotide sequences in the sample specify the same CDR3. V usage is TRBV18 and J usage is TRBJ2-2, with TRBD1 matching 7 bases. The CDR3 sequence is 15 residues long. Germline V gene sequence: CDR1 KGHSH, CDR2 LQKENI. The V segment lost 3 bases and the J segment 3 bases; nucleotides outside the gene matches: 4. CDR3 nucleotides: TGTGCCAGCTCACCCCGACAGGGAGACACCGGGGAGCTGTTTTTT. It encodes CASSPRQGDTGELFF.

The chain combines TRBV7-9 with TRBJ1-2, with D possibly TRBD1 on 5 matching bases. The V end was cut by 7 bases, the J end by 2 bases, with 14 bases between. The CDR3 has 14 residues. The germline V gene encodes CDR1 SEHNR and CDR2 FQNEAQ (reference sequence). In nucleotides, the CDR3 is TGTGCCAGCACCGAATCAGGGAAGAACTATGGCTACACCTTC. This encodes CASTESGKNYGYTF.

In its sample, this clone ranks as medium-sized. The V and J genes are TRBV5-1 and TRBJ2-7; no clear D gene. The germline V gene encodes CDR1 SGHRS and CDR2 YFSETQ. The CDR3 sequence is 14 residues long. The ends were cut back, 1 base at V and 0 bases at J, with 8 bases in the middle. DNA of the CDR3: TGCGCCAGCAGCTTGCTGACGGGCTCCTACGAGCAGTACTTC. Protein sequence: CASSLLTGSYEQYF.

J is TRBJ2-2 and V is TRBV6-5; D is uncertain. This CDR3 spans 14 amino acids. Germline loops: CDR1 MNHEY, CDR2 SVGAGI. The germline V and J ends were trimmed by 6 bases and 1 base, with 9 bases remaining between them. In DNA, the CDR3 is TGTGCCAGCAGAGATAGAGTGAACACCGGGGAGCTGTTTTTT. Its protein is CASRDRVNTGELFF.

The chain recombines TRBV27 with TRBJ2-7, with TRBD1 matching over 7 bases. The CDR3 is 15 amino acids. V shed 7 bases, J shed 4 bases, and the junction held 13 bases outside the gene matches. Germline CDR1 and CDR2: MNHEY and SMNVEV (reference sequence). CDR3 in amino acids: CASTSTGALSYEQYF. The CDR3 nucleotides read TGTGCCAGCACGTCAACAGGGGCCCTCTCGTACGAGCAGTACTTC.

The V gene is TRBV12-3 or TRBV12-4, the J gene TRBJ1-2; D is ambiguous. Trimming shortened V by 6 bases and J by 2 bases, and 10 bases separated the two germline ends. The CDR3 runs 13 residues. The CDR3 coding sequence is TGTGCCAGCAGCTCACGGGAGAACTATGGCTACACCTTC. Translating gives CASSSRENYGYTF.

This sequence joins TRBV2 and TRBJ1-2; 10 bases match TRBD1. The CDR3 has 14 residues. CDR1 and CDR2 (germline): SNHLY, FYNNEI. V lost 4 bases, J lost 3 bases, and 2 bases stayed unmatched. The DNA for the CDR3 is TGTGCCAGCAGTGGTGGGACAGGGGACTATGGCTACACCTTC. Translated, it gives CASSGGTGDYGYTF.

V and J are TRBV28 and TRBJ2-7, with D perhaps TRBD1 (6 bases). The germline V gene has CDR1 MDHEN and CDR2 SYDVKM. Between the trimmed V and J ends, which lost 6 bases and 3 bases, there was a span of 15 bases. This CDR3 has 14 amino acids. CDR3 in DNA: TGTGCCAGCAGCCTACAGGGTGGGGTCTACGAGCAGTACTTC. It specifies CASSLQGGVYEQYF. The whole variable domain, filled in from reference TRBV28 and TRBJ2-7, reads DVKVTQSSRYLVKRTGEKVFLECVQDMDHENMFWYRQDPGLGLRLIYFSYDVKMKEKGDIPEGYSVSREKKERFSLILESASTNQTSMYLCASSLQGGVYEQYFGPGTRLTVT.

The CDR3 region has the DNA TGTGCCAGCAGTCCCTTCGGGCTAGCGGGAGACAATGAGCAGTTCTTC. This codes for CASSPFGLAGDNEQFF. The chain joins TRBV28 to TRBJ2-1; 10 nucleotides align to TRBD2. From germline, CDR1 is MDHEN and CDR2 SYDVKM. V was pared by 5 bases and J by 5 bases, with 9 bases of the junction left unmatched. The CDR3 loop spans 16 amino acids.